This TCR beta chain comes out of a study of CD8 T cells in ankylosing spondylitis (TCRdb year 2017). Describing the broader study: The study profiled T cell receptor beta repertoires in healthy donors and ankylosing spondylitis patients to find disease-linked TCR variants. The full study cohort comprised 25 ankylosing spondylitis patients and some 100 healthy donors. Peripheral blood was sampled, and synovial fluid was also collected from ankylosing spondylitis patients.

According to the germline V gene, CDR1 reads SGHVS and CDR2 reads FQNEAQ. Including the terminal cysteine and phenylalanine, the CDR3 comprises 15 residues. CDR3 DNA only is kept here, 45 bases in frame from base 1. For this chain, trimming is 10 bases at the V end and 0 bases at the J end, and the number of junction bases without a gene match is 12. The research as a whole found: The disease-linked clones were reported as significantly enriched in matched synovial fluid samples from ankylosing spondylitis patients. Blood from ankylosing spondylitis patients appeared to be characterized by a TCR beta motif made up of several highly homologous amino acid variants. Some motif variants were previously reported in synovial fluid and blood of reactive arthritis patients, suggesting common disease-initiation mechanisms. The disease-linked clones showed a CD8+ phenotype and occurred at relatively low frequencies in peripheral blood.

To note about this clonotype: Its recognized antigen is unknown. This may arise from a read error, as a much more abundant clone is one base away.

Sequencing was performed on an Illumina HiSeq 2500. Quantitative 5'-RACE with molecular barcodes was used to prepare TCR beta libraries. The paper's processing steps were these. A new computational method, built on a probabilistic model of VDJ rearrangement, was used to identify disease-linked TCR variants. The public reads were quality trimmed at Q25 with fastp and then assembled into clones with MiXCR by TCRdb, keeping productive beta chains. All rows with the same CDR3 protein become a single entry with the most common DNA and genes. TCRdb, rather than the study authors, made the V and J calls. The sample data list 250,000 or so distinct CDR3 sequences, and over 8.5% of these were observed just once. The ten most abundant clones make up roughly 6.8% of the sample.

The V and J segments used are TRBV7-8 and TRBJ2-7; the junction holds 7 bases that match TRBD1. The sequenced material came from blood, either unsorted or a sorted T cell fraction (not recorded which). This receptor was taken from a male donor with ankylosing spondylitis or in good health (not recorded which). The CDR3 region reads CANNLQGPLSYEQYF. The bases are TGTGCCAACAACCTACAGGGGCCCCTCTCCTACGAGCAGTACTTC.